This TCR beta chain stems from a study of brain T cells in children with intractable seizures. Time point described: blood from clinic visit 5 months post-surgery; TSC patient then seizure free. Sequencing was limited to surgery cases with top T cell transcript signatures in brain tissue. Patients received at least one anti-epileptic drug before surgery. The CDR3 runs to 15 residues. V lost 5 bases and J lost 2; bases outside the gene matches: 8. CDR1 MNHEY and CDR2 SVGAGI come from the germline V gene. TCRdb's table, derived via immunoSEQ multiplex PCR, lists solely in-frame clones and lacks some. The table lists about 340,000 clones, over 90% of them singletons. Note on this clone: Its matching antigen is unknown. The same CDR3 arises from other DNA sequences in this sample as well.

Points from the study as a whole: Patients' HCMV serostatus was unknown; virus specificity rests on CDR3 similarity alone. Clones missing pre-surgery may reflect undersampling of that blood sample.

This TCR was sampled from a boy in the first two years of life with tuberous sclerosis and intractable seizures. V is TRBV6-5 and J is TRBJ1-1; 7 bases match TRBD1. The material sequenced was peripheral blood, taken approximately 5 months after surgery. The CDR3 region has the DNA TGTGCCAGCAGTCCCGACAGGGTGGGAAACACTGAAGCTTTCTTT. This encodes CASSPDRVGNTEAFF.